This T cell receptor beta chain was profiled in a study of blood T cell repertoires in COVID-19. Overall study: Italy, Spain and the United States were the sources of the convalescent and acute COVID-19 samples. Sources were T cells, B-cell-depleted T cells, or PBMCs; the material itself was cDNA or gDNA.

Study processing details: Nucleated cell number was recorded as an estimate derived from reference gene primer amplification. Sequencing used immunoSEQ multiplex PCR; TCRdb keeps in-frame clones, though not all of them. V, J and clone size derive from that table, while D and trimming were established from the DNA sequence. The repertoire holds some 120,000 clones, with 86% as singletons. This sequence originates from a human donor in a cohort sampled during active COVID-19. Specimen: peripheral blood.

CDR3 protein: CASTTGQGAGYGYTF. CDR3 coding DNA: TGTGCCAGTACAACAGGACAGGGGGCCGGCTATGGCTACACCTTC. The genes are TRBV19 and TRBJ1-2; TRBD1 agrees at 11 bases. The ends lost 7 bases at V and 4 bases at J; junction bases unmatched: 8. The CDR3 totals 15 residues. The germline CDR1 and CDR2 sequences are LNHDA and SQIVND (reference sequence).